The clone carrying this TCR beta chain was seen repeatedly, ten times or more. The data are from a study of low-dose radiotherapy and immunotherapy resistance in tumors. Study context: A dose of 1 Gy per fraction every two weeks went to Cohort 2, totaling 13 Gy over 26 weeks.

The time point denotes: after trial treatment. Treatment noted: LDRT plus nivolumab, ipilimumab, low-dose cyclophosphamide and aspirin (RACIN trial). Each donor was administered nivolumab, ipilimumab, aspirin, low-dose cyclophosphamide and low-dose radiotherapy. CDR3 length equals 13 residues. Trimming took 8 bases from V and 3 from J, leaving 13 bases between them. CDR1 and CDR2 (germline): ENHRY, SYGVKD. Both TCRalpha and TCRbeta chains were reverse transcribed with V-gene-specific primers. TCRs underwent approximately 20 PCR cycles of amplification with a constant-region primer and V-primer adapter. TCRdb called the reads again in MiXCR, with one record for every CDR3 protein. This table has fewer than 110,000 distinct CDR3 sequences, around 20% appearing once.

The chain recombines TRBV10-3 with TRBJ1-1; TRBD1 is a possible D gene (6 bases). The sequence was obtained from a male donor with prostate cancer. The sample here was PBMCs, taken after low-dose radiotherapy plus immunotherapy. Here the CDR3 reads CAIAVKGDTEAFF. CDR3 coding DNA: TGTGCCATCGCCGTAAAGGGGGACACTGAAGCTTTCTTT.